This note documents a single T cell receptor (beta chain) sequence. The CDR3 length is 12 residues. Germline V gene data show CDR1 as KGHSH and CDR2 as LQKENI. V lost 6 bases to trimming and J lost 5 bases, with 11 bases between them. Source study methods: Estimation of nucleated cell counts relied on the amplification of reference gene primers. Sequenced by immunoSEQ multiplex PCR; TCRdb stores in-frame clones only, minus some. V, J and clone size are those of that table, while D and trimming were read from the DNA. The data show about 140,000 clones, roughly four fifths seen once. The data belong to a study of blood T cell repertoires in COVID-19. Study overall: PBMCs, B-cell-depleted T cells, or T cells provided the cDNA or gDNA that made up the material.

Before they entered the study, exposed participants had met a COVID-19 case within 2 weeks. Input material: PBMCs or T cells enriched from blood (not recorded which). The chain joins TRBV18 to TRBJ2-7; D may be TRBD2 (5 bases). This TCR came from a woman between 18 and 29 years old who had been exposed to COVID-19. CDR3 residues: CASSTEVNEQYF. The CDR3 DNA reads TGTGCCAGCTCCACGGAGGTCAACGAGCAGTACTTC.